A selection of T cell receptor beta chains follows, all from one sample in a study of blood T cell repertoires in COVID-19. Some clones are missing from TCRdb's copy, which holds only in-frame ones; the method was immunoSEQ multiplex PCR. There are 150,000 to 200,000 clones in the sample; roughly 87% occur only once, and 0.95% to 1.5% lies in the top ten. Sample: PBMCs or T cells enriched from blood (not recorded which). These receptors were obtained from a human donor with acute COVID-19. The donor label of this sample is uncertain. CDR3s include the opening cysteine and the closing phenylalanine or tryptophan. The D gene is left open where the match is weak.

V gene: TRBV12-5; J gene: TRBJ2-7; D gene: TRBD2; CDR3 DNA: TGTGCTAGTGGACCACCCGGGACTAGCGGAACCTACGAGCAGTACTTC; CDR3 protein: CASGPPGTSGTYEQYF
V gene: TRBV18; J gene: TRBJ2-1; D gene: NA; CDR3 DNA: TGTGCCAGCTCACAAAGGGGCTCCTACAATGAGCAGTTCTTC; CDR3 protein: CASSQRGSYNEQFF
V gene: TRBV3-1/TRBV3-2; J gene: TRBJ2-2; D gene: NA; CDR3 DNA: TGTGCCAGCAGCCAAGGGCAGAACACCGGGGAGCTGTTTTTT; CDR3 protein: CASSQGQNTGELFF
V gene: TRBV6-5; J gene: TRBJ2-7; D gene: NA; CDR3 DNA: TGTGCCAGCAGGATCTCAGGGTATTCCTACGAGCAGTACTTC; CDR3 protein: CASRISGYSYEQYF
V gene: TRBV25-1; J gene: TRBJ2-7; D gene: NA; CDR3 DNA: TGTGCCAGCGTCGGGGGAGACTACGAGCAGTACTTC; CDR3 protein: CASVGGDYEQYF
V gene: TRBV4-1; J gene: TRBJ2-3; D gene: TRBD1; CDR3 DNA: TGCGCCAGCCGGCTCATAGGGGGCCGCGCAGATACGCAGTATTTT; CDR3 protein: CASRLIGGRADTQYF
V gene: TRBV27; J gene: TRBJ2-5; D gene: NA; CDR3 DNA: TGTGCCAGCAGTTTAGAGGGTGTTGGGAGGGAGACCCAGTACTTC; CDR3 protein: CASSLEGVGRETQYF
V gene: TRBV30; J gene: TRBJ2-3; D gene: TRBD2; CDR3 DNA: TGTGCCTGGGGTGGGGAGGGTGGTACGCAGTATTTT; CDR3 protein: CAWGGEGGTQYF
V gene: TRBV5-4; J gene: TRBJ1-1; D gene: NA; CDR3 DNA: TGTGCCAGCAGCCCCGGGTCGTCACAACGGGGTGAAGCTTTCTTT; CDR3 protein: CASSPGSSQRGEAFF
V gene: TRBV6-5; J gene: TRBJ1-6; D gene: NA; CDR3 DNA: TGTGCCAGCAGCAGGGCCCCTCGGGATTCACCCCTCCACTTT; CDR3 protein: CASSRAPRDSPLHF
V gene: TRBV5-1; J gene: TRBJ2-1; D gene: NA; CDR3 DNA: TGCGCCAGCAGCTTGTCAAACGGGGTTTACAATGAGCAGTTCTTC; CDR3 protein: CASSLSNGVYNEQFF
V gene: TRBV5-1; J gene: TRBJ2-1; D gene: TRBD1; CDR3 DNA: TGCGCCAGCAGTCCGGGACAGGAGTACTACAATGAGCAGTTCTTC; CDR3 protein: CASSPGQEYYNEQFF
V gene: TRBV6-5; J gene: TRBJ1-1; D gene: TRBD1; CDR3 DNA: TGTGCCAGCAGCTTACAGGGGACAGCTTTCTTT; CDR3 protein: CASSLQGTAFF
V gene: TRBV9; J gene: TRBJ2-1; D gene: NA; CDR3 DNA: TGTGCCAGCAGCGTAGCTGGTTTAGGAGCCTACAATGAGCAGTTCTTC; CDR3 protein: CASSVAGLGAYNEQFF
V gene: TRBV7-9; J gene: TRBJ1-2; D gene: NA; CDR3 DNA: TGTGCCAGCAGCTTAGAGACAGTATATGGCTACACCTTC; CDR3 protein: CASSLETVYGYTF
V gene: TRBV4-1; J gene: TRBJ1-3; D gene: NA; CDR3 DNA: TGCGCCAGCAGCCAAGATTCAGGGGAGAGCTCTGGAAACACCATATATTTT; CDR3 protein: CASSQDSGESSGNTIYF
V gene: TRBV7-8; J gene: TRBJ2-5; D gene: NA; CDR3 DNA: TGTGCCAGCAGCCCCCTAGGCTCTGACCCAAGGGAGACCCAGTACTTC; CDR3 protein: CASSPLGSDPRETQYF